The clone carrying this TCR beta chain was seen a single time. Antigen unknown. Germline lookup yields CDR1 SQVTM and CDR2 ANQGSEA. This CDR3 is built from 12 residues. Trimming removed 4 bases at V and 0 bases at J, with 4 bases between. A multiplex PCR was run with 60 Vbeta primers and 13 Jbeta primers. Some clones are missing from TCRdb's copy, which holds only in-frame ones; the method was immunoSEQ multiplex PCR. The sample lists 180,000 or so clones, 60% to 80% occurring once. The sample originates from a study of cytomegalovirus exposure and HLA in healthy donors. Study-wide background: About 85 million unique TCRs from HLA-typed donors were held in an early release of data.

Study-level results: A later analysis reportedly identified an Asian-associated ancestry cluster as carrying fewer N-insertions than the 666-donor mean.

The TCR comes from a man aged 35 to 55 in good health and CMV-seropositive. This chain joins TRBV29-1 and TRBJ2-4; D is ambiguous. The specimen sequenced was PBMCs. CDR3 sequence: CSVAGAKNIQYF. CDR3 sequence (DNA): TGCAGCGTTGCCGGAGCCAAAAACATTCAGTACTTC.